This note documents a single T cell receptor (beta chain) sequence. This clonotype was picked up many times. Its antigen has not been determined. Base qualities are not at hand, and no much larger clone is one base apart. These data belong to a study of T cell repertoires in cytomegalovirus infection (dated by TCRdb to about 2019). With regard to the full study: The HLA type of each donor mattered for the analysis, because public TCR beta signatures pointed to carriage of CMV infection along with the matching HLA type.

Study-wide conclusions, independent of this receptor: The ex vivo response was dominated by HLA-C-restricted CMV-specific TCR beta clonotypes, which also provided the single most frequent clonotype in two of eight donors. Cumulative frequency of public TCR beta family members discriminated carriers of CMV infection plus the relevant HLA type in this cohort and an independent approximately 340-donor cohort.

The germline V gene specifies WSHSY as CDR1 and SAAADI as CDR2. Trimming takes 4 bases from V and 1 base from J, and the germline ends sit 10 bases apart. The CDR3 measures 14 amino acids from cysteine to phenylalanine. The sequence is cut down to CDR3 DNA, 42 bases in frame from base 1. TCRdb lists the instrument as Illumina HiSeq 1500. Through fastp at Q25 and MiXCR, TCRdb rebuilt clones from the public reads, retaining in-frame beta chains. Each CDR3 protein appears once, grouped with its most common genes and DNA. The sample data list fewer than 550,000 distinct CDR3 sequences, and about 15% of these were observed just once. Under 30% of the sample goes to the ten largest clones.

Sequences were obtained from CD8+ T cells from PBMCs. This TCR derives from a human donor in good health (CMV status not recorded). Some clones in this sample may be carry-over from other donors' samples. The receptor chain draws on TRBV10-2 and TRBJ1-1; the D gene cannot be named for sure. The CDR3 amino acid sequence is: CASSGLGRNTEAFF. The DNA reads TGCGCCAGCAGTGGGTTGGGGAGGAACACTGAAGCTTTCTTT.